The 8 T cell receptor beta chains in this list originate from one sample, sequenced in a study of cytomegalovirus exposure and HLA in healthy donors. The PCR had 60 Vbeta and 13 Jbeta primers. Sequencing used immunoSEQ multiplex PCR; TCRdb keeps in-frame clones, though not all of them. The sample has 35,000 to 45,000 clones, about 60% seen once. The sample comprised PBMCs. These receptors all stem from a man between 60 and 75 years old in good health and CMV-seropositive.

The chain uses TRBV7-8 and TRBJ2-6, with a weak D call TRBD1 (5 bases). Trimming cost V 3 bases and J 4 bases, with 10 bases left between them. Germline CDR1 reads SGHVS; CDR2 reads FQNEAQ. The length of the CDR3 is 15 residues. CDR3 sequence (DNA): TGTGCCAGCAGCTTCCGCAGGACAGGGGCCAACGTCCTGACTTTC. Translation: CASSFRRTGANVLTF.

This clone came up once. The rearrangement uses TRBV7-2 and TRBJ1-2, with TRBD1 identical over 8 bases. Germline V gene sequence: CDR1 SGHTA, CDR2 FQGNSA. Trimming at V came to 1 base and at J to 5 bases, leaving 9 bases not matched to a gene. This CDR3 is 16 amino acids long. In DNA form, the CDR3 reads TGTGCCAGCAGCTTAGAAAGACAGGGGCGGGAATATGGCTACACCTTC. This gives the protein CASSLERQGREYGYTF.

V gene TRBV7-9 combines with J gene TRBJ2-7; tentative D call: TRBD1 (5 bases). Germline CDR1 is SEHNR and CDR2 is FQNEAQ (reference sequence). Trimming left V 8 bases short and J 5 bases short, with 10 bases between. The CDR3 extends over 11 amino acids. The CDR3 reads CASGLQDEQYF. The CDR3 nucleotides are TGTGCCAGCGGATTACAGGACGAGCAGTACTTC.

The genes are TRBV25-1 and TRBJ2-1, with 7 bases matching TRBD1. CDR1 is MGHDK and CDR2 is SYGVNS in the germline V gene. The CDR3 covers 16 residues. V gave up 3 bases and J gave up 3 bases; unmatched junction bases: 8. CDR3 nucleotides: TGTGCCAGCAGTGAGCCTGGGACAGCCCGCTACAATGAGCAGTTCTTC. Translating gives CASSEPGTARYNEQFF. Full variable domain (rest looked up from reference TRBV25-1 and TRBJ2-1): EADIYQTPRYLVIGTGKKITLECSQTMGHDKMYWYQQDPGMELHLIHYSYGVNSTEKGDLSSESTVSRIRTEHFPLTLESARPSHTSQYLCASSEPGTARYNEQFFGPGTRLTVL.

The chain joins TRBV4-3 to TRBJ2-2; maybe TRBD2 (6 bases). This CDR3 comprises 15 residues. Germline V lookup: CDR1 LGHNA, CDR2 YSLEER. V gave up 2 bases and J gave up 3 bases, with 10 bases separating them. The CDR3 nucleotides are TGCGCCAGCAGCCAACAGGGACTTTACACCGGGGAGCTGTTTTTT. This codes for CASSQQGLYTGELFF.

The CDR3 loop is CAISVGTDSYEQYF. In DNA, the CDR3 is TGTGCCATCAGTGTGGGGACAGACTCCTACGAGCAGTACTTC. This chain joins TRBV10-3 and TRBJ2-7, with 7 bases lining up with TRBD1. Germline lookup yields CDR1 ENHRY and CDR2 SYGVKD. The CDR3 is made up of 14 amino acids. Trimming removed 4 bases from V and 0 bases from J; junction bases left unmatched: 3.

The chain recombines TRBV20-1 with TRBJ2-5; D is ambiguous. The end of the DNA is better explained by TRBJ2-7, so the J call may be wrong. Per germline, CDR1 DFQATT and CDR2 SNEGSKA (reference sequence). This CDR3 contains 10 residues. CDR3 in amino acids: CSALDYEQYF. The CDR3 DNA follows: TGCAGTGCTCTCGATTACGAGCAGTACTTC.

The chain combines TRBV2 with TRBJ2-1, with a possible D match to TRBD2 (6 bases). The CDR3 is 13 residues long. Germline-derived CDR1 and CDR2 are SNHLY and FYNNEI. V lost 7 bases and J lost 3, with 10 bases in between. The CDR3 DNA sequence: TGTGCCAGCATGGCGGGAAGCTACAATGAGCAGTTCTTC. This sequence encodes CASMAGSYNEQFF.